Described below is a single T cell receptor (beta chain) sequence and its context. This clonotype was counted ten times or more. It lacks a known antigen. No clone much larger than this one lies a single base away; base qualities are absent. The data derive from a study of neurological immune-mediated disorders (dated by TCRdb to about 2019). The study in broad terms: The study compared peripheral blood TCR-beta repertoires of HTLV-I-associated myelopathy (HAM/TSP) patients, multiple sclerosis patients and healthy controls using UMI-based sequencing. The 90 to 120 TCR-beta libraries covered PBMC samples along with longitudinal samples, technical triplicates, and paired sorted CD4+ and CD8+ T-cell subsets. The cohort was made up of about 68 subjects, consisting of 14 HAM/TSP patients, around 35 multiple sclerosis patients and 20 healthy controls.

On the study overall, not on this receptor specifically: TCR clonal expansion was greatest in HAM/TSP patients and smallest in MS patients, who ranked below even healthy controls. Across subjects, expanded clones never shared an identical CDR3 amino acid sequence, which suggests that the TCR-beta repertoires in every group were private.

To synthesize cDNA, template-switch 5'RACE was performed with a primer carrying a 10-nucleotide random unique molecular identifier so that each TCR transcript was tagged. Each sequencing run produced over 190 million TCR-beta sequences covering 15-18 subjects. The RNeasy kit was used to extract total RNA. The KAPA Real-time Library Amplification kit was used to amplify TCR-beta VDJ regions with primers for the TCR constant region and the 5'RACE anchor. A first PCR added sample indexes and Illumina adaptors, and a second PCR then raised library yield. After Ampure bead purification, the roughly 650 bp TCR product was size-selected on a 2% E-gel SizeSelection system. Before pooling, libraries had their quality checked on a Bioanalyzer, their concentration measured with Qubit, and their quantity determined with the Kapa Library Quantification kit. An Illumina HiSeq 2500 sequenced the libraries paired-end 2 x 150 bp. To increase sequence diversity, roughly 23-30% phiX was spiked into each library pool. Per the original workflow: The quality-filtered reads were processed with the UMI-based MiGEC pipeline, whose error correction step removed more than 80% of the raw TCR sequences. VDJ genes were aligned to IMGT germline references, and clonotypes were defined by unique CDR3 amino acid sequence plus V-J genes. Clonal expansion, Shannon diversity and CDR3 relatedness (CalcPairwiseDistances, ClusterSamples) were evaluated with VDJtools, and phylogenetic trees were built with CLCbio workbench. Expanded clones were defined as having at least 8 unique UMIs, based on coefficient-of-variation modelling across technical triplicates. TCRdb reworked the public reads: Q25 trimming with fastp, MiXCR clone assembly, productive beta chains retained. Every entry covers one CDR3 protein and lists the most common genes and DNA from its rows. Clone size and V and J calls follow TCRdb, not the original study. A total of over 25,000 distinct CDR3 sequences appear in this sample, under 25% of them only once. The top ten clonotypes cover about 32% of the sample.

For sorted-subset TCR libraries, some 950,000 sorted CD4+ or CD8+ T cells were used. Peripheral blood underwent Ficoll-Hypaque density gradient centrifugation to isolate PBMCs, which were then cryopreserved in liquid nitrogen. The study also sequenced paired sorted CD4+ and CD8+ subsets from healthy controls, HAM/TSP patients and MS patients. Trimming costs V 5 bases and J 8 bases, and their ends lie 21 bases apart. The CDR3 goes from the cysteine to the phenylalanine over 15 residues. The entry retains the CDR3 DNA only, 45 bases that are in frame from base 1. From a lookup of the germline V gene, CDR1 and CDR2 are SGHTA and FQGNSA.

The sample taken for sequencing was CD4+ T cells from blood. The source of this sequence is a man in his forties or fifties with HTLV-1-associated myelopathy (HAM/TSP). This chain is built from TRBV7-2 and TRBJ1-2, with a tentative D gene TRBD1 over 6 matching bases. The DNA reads TGTGCCAGCAGCCTGACAGGAATCGAGTCGGGGGGCTACACCTTC. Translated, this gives CASSLTGIESGGYTF.